The source of this T cell receptor (beta chain) is a study of cytomegalovirus exposure and HLA in healthy donors. Primers for the PCR totalled 60 Vbeta and 13 Jbeta. Here immunoSEQ multiplex PCR was the method, and the copy in TCRdb shows in-frame clones only, minus some. The data hold nearly 200,000 clones, with 60% to 80% observed a single time. CDR1 is SQVTM, CDR2 ANQGSEA, per germline. CDR3 length equals 16 residues. V lost 6 bases to trimming and J lost 2 bases, with 20 bases between them. Remarks on this clone: Its antigen is unknown.

Overall study findings and caveats: Common viral pathogens were later found to be apparently linked to several of the most significant clusters.

The sample was PBMCs. The clonotype was recovered from a woman under 40 in good health and CMV-seropositive. This chain connects TRBV29-1 to TRBJ2-1, with D maybe TRBD1 (6 bases). The CDR3 bases are TGCAGCGTGAGACCCGGACAGACGCTCACCTACAATGAGCAGTTCTTC. Translating it yields CSVRPGQTLTYNEQFF.